This T cell receptor (beta chain) was captured in a study of cytomegalovirus exposure and HLA in healthy donors. The PCR contained 60 Vbeta and 13 Jbeta primers. In the original analysis: As a later analysis found, there were about 80 million unique TCR beta chains, of which roughly 11 million were shared. Repertoires were generated with immunoSEQ multiplex PCR, while TCRdb's copy carries only in-frame clones and drops some. That table gives V, J and clone size, and the DNA gave D and trimming. The sample gives over 75,000 clones, 70% to 80% of which show up once; about 3.1% is in the top ten. The source is a male donor in good health and CMV-seropositive. Material: PBMCs.

The CDR3 is CASSPSGTSANEQYF. In nucleotides, the CDR3 is TGTGCCAGCTCACCCTCCGGGACTAGCGCCAACGAGCAGTACTTC. This rearrangement joins TRBV18 to TRBJ2-7; 10 positions agree with TRBD2. CDR1 KGHSH and CDR2 LQKENI come from the germline V gene. CDR3 length: 15 residues. The V segment lost 3 bases and the J segment 5 bases; nucleotides outside the gene matches: 7.